The 32 T cell receptor beta chains reported below all come from one sample, sequenced in a study of cytomegalovirus exposure and HLA in healthy donors. The PCR had 60 Vbeta and 13 Jbeta primers. TCRdb's copy holds only in-frame clones and misses some; the assay was immunoSEQ multiplex PCR. This sample has 130,000 to 150,000 clones, with over 65% found just once. The sample comprised PBMCs. The receptors shown here come from a middle-aged man in good health and CMV-seropositive.

The rearrangement links TRBV5-1 to TRBJ2-1; 7 bases map to TRBD1. The CDR3 is 12 amino acids. The V gene end was trimmed by 5 bases and the J gene end by 6 bases; junction bases not matched to a gene: 2. Germline-derived CDR1 and CDR2 are SGHRS and YFSETQ. The DNA for the CDR3 is TGCGCCAGCAGGAGGGACAGCAATGAGCAGTTCTTC. Amino acids: CASRRDSNEQFF.

This clone has only a few counts. The genes are TRBV4-1 and TRBJ2-4; 11 nucleotides align to TRBD1. The CDR3 is 15 amino acids. In germline, CDR1 is MGHRA, CDR2 YSYEKL. V lost 8 bases and J lost 0; bases outside the gene matches: 3. The CDR3 coding sequence is TGCGCCAGCGGACAGGGGGCTGGAGCCAAAAACATTCAGTACTTC. Encoded protein: CASGQGAGAKNIQYF.

This chain connects TRBV10-3 to TRBJ2-7; the D gene is possibly TRBD1 (5 bases). The CDR3 is made up of 15 amino acids. V lost 2 bases and J lost 8, with 19 bases in between. CDR1 is ENHRY, CDR2 SYGVKD, per germline. The CDR3 loop is CAISEREPGISKQYF. The CDR3 nucleotides are TGTGCCATCAGTGAGAGAGAGCCAGGGATAAGTAAGCAGTACTTC.

The rearrangement links TRBV2 to TRBJ2-7, with TRBD1 identical over 7 bases. The trim removed 2 bases at V and 3 bases at J, leaving 16 bases unmatched. The CDR3 spans 18 residues. Germline CDR1 is SNHLY and CDR2 is FYNNEI. This chain's CDR3 is CASSERTYRGIPLYEQYF. Written as DNA, the CDR3 is TGTGCCAGCAGTGAAAGAACCTACAGGGGTATCCCCCTCTACGAGCAGTACTTC.

The V and J genes are TRBV18 and TRBJ1-1; D unresolved. There are 15 residues in the CDR3. V was pared by 3 bases and J by 0 bases, with 11 bases between. Germline V gene data show CDR1 as KGHSH and CDR2 as LQKENI. The CDR3 spells CASSPKTGLNTEAFF. In nucleotides, the CDR3 is TGTGCCAGCTCACCGAAGACGGGTCTGAACACTGAAGCTTTCTTT.

The genes are TRBV7-3 and TRBJ2-1; 9 nucleotides line up with TRBD2. Trimming removed 5 bases from V and 6 bases from J; junction bases left unmatched: 8. This CDR3 spans 15 amino acids. Germline CDR1 is SGHTA and CDR2 is FQGTGA. The CDR3 region is CASSRSSGSGNEQFF. CDR3 nucleotide sequence: TGTGCCAGCAGCCGTAGTAGCGGGAGTGGCAATGAGCAGTTCTTC.

CDR3 protein: CASSKLPGNSPLHF. The CDR3 coding sequence is TGTGCCAGCAGCAAACTTCCAGGAAATTCACCCCTCCACTTT. This chain connects TRBV6-5 to TRBJ1-6; D gene uncertain. This CDR3 has 14 residues. The germline V and J ends were trimmed by 6 bases and 7 bases, with 13 bases remaining between them. From germline, CDR1 is MNHEY and CDR2 SVGAGI.

V usage is TRBV19 and J usage is TRBJ2-1; D ambiguous. Germline-derived CDR1 and CDR2 are LNHDA and SQIVND (reference sequence). The CDR3 has 13 residues. V shed 6 bases and J shed 2 bases, with 8 bases lying between them. Written as DNA, the CDR3 is TGTGCCAGTAGCGCAGTTACCTACAATGAGCAGTTCTTC. This codes for CASSAVTYNEQFF. The variable domain in full, completed from reference TRBV19 and TRBJ2-1, reads DGGITQSPKYLFRKEGQNVTLSCEQNLNHDAMYWYRQDPGQGLRLIYYSQIVNDFQKGDIAEGYSVSREKKESFPLTVTSAQKNPTAFYLCASSAVTYNEQFFGPGTRLTVL.

This sequence joins TRBV4-3 and TRBJ2-3; D may be TRBD2 (5 bases). V gave up 1 base and J gave up 2 bases, with 7 bases separating them. There are 14 residues in the CDR3. From germline, CDR1 is LGHNA and CDR2 YSLEER. The CDR3 coding sequence is TGCGCCAGCAGCCAAGGAGGGTTCACAGATACGCAGTATTTT. Translated: CASSQGGFTDTQYF.

The rearrangement uses TRBV28 and TRBJ2-7, with 7 bases identical to TRBD2. The germline CDR1 and CDR2 sequences are MDHEN and SYDVKM. The CDR3 runs to 13 residues. With 7 bases clipped from V and 4 bases from J, the junction kept 7 bases outside the gene matches. The CDR3 reads CASTPGLTYEQYF. CDR3 nucleotides: TGTGCCAGCACTCCGGGACTAACTTACGAGCAGTACTTC.

The gene calls are TRBV5-8 and TRBJ2-7; weak D call: TRBD2 (6 bases). The germline V gene has CDR1 SGHTS and CDR2 YDEGEE. This CDR3 has 17 amino acids. V lost 0 bases to trimming and J lost 0 bases, with 16 bases between them. CDR3 sequence reads: CASSLGLGPCFSYEQYF. The CDR3 bases are TGTGCCAGCAGCTTGGGACTAGGCCCCTGTTTCTCCTACGAGCAGTACTTC. Together with reference TRBV5-8 and TRBJ2-7, the CDR3 gives the full variable domain: EAGVTQSPTHLIKTRGQQATLRCSPISGHTSVYWYQQALGLGLQFLLWYDEGEERNRGNFPPRFSGRQFPNYSSELNVNALELEDSALYLCASSLGLGPCFSYEQYFGPGTRLTVT.

J is TRBJ2-1 and V is TRBV14, with 7 bases matching TRBD2. Germline CDR1 reads SGHDN; CDR2 reads FVKESK. Trimming cost V 1 base and J 5 bases; bases outside gene matches: 14. This CDR3 spans 18 amino acids. The chain's CDR3 is CASSQGYAGTKKDNEQFF. The CDR3, as DNA: TGTGCCAGCAGCCAAGGTTATGCCGGGACTAAGAAAGACAATGAGCAGTTCTTC. The variable domain in full, completed from reference TRBV14 and TRBJ2-1, reads EAGVTQFPSHSVIEKGQTVTLRCDPISGHDNLYWYRRVMGKEIKFLLHFVKESKQDESGMPNNRFLAERTGGTYSTLKVQPAELEDSGVYFCASSQGYAGTKKDNEQFFGPGTRLTVL.

V gene TRBV29-1 combines with J gene TRBJ1-1, with D tentatively TRBD1 (5 bases). Trimming shortened V by 8 bases and J by 7 bases, and 17 bases separated the two germline ends. Germline-derived CDR1 and CDR2 are SQVTM and ANQGSEA. The CDR3 length is 12 residues. The CDR3 loop is CSFHRDSNEAFF. CDR3 nucleotides: TGCAGCTTCCACCGGGACTCTAATGAAGCTTTCTTT.

This clone was observed once. V is TRBV14 and J is TRBJ2-3, with D perhaps TRBD1 (6 bases). V was shortened by 1 base and J by 4 bases, with 18 bases between the two germline ends. Germline CDR1 is SGHDN and CDR2 is FVKESK. The CDR3 covers 17 residues. This CDR3 is CASSQGPGAGVPDTQYF. CDR3 DNA sequence: TGTGCCAGCAGCCAAGGACCAGGGGCAGGAGTCCCAGATACGCAGTATTTT.

The chain employs TRBV4-3 and TRBJ2-7, with 13 bases lining up with TRBD2. CDR3 size: 18 residues. V lost 3 bases to trimming and J lost 0 bases; unmatched junction nucleotides: 8. Germline V lookup: CDR1 LGHNA, CDR2 YSLEER. The CDR3 DNA reads TGCGCCAGCAGCCATGTAACTAGCGGGAGGGCCTCCTCCTACGAGCAGTACTTC. Translated, it gives CASSHVTSGRASSYEQYF.

In this sample, this clone turned up once. The chain uses TRBV6-6 and TRBJ2-5; 14 bases are a match to TRBD2. This CDR3 has 15 residues. Germline assignment: CDR1 MNHNY and CDR2 SVGAGI (reference sequence). Trimming removed 6 bases from V and 3 bases from J; junction bases left unmatched: 3. The CDR3 DNA is TGTGCCAGCAGCCCGACTAGCGGGAGGGAAGAGACCCAGTACTTC. Protein product: CASSPTSGREETQYF.

V and J are TRBV5-1 and TRBJ2-5; 11 bases are shared with TRBD1. Trimming cost V 5 bases and J 0 bases; bases outside gene matches: 6. The CDR3 loop spans 16 amino acids. The germline V gene has CDR1 SGHRS and CDR2 YFSETQ. The CDR3 protein is CASRPGTGGNQETQYF. The CDR3 nucleotides read TGCGCCAGCAGACCTGGGACAGGGGGTAACCAAGAGACCCAGTACTTC.

V is TRBV6-4 and J is TRBJ1-2, with a tentative D call TRBD1 (6 bases). Germline V gene lookup returns CDR1 MRHNA and CDR2 SNTAGT. This CDR3 contains 14 residues. V lost 4 bases to trimming and J lost 4 bases, with 13 bases between them. This CDR3 reads CASSVDSASYGYTF. CDR3 DNA: TGTGCCAGCAGTGTGGACAGCGCATCCTATGGCTACACCTTC.

The chain uses TRBV10-1 and TRBJ2-1; 8 bases match TRBD2. This CDR3 is built from 12 residues. Germline-derived CDR1 and CDR2 are WNHNN and SYGVQD (reference sequence). Trimming removed 6 bases from V and 7 bases from J; junction bases left unmatched: 2. The CDR3 DNA reads TGCGCCAGCAGCGGCGGGAGGAATGAGCAGTTCTTC. Protein: CASSGGRNEQFF.

As regards this clone: Compared with germline, one end of the junction differs, possibly owing to a read error. CDR3 sequence (DNA): TGTGCCAGCAGTGAGTCGGCGGGGTTTGGCAATCAGCCCCAGCATTTT. Translated: CASSESAGFGNQPQHF. The chain combines TRBV10-3 with TRBJ1-5, with D uncertain. The germline V gene has CDR1 ENHRY and CDR2 SYGVKD. The CDR3 extends over 16 amino acids.

This chain uses TRBV6-1 with TRBJ2-5; possibly TRBD2 for D (6 bases). Germline V gene lookup returns CDR1 MNHNS and CDR2 SASEGT. CDR3 length equals 13 residues. V was cut by 6 bases and J by 1 base, with 9 bases left in between. Written as DNA, the CDR3 is TGTGCCAGCAGGGAGGGACTCCAAGAGACCCAGTACTTC. This codes for CASREGLQETQYF.

The chain employs TRBV7-6 and TRBJ2-3; 8 nucleotides agree with TRBD2. In germline, CDR1 is SGHVS, CDR2 FNYEAQ. The CDR3 length is 16 residues. The V and J ends lost 5 bases and 0 bases, in that order; junction bases with no gene match: 7. CDR3 sequence reads: CASSPFSGVSTDTQYF. Written as DNA, the CDR3 is TGTGCCAGCAGCCCGTTTAGCGGGGTTAGCACAGATACGCAGTATTTT.

The rearrangement joins TRBV2 to TRBJ1-2; tentative D call: TRBD1 (6 bases). The V and J ends lost 5 bases and 8 bases respectively, with 15 bases between them. CDR1 is SNHLY and CDR2 is FYNNEI in the germline V gene. The CDR3 covers 13 residues. DNA for the CDR3: TGTGCCAGCAGTATGACAGGCCAGTGGGGCTACACCTTC. Its translation: CASSMTGQWGYTF.

This rearrangement joins TRBV9 to TRBJ2-1; 7 bases match TRBD2. This CDR3 comprises 16 residues. Per the germline V gene, CDR1 is SGDLS and CDR2 is YYNGEE. J gave up 7 bases and V 0 bases, and 10 bases lay outside the gene matches. CDR3 sequence (DNA): TGTGCCAGCAGCGTAGCTGGAGGGGACTACCGGAATGAGCAGTTCTTC. Translation gives CASSVAGGDYRNEQFF.

This clone showed up just a few times. The chain joins TRBV10-3 to TRBJ2-7; D remains ambiguous. This CDR3 contains 13 residues. V was pared by 0 bases and J by 2 bases, with 5 bases between. The V gene's germline CDR1 is ENHRY and CDR2 SYGVKD. CDR3 DNA: TGTGCCATCAGTGAGTCCGGAGCCTACGAGCAGTACTTC. Protein sequence: CAISESGAYEQYF.

The V gene is TRBV15, the J gene TRBJ2-1; tentative D call: TRBD1 (5 bases). From germline, CDR1 is LNHNV and CDR2 YYDKDF (reference sequence). There are 12 residues in the CDR3. Trimming took off 1 base at V and 9 bases at J, with 7 bases between the two ends. The CDR3 sequence: CATSRVGVEQFF. CDR3 nucleotide sequence: TGTGCCACCAGCAGAGTAGGGGTTGAGCAGTTCTTC.

The rearrangement joins TRBV28 to TRBJ1-1, with unresolved D. V lost 8 bases to trimming and J lost 1 base, with 8 bases between them. This CDR3 region has 12 residues. CDR1 MDHEN and CDR2 SYDVKM come from the germline V gene. The CDR3 is CASFSPNTEAFF. Written as DNA, the CDR3 is TGTGCCAGCTTCTCTCCGAACACTGAAGCTTTCTTT.

The V gene is TRBV15, the J gene TRBJ2-7; D perhaps matches TRBD1 (6 bases). Germline CDR1 reads LNHNV; CDR2 reads YYDKDF (reference sequence). V was shortened by 3 bases and J by 4 bases, with 16 bases between the two germline ends. CDR3 length: 15 residues. Here the CDR3 reads CATSSFPRGGYEQYF. CDR3 nucleotide sequence: TGTGCCACCAGCAGCTTCCCCCGAGGGGGTTACGAGCAGTACTTC. Using reference TRBV15 and TRBJ2-7 for the parts outside the CDR3, the full variable domain is DAMVIQNPRYQVTQFGKPVTLSCSQTLNHNVMYWYQQKSSQAPKLLFHYYDKDFNNEADTPDNFQSRRPNTSFCFLDIRSPGLGDTAMYLCATSSFPRGGYEQYFGPGTRLTVT.

The chain recombines TRBV14 with TRBJ1-4, with a possible D match to TRBD1 (5 bases). V lost 5 bases and J lost 8, with 18 bases in between. CDR3 length: 15 residues. Germline V CDR1 and CDR2: SGHDN, FVKESK. CDR3 protein: CASSGGGAFGEKLFF. In DNA form, the CDR3 reads TGTGCCAGCAGCGGGGGAGGGGCATTTGGCGAAAAACTGTTTTTT.

The V gene is TRBV2, the J gene TRBJ2-7; tentative D call: TRBD1 (5 bases). The CDR3 contains 15 residues. Trimming cost V 6 bases and J 1 base, with 16 bases left between them. The germline V gene encodes CDR1 SNHLY and CDR2 FYNNEI. CDR3 in DNA: TGTGCCAGCAGAGGGGCGGAAGCGAGGTCCTACGAGCAGTACTTC. Translating it yields CASRGAEARSYEQYF.

The chain uses TRBV6-4 and TRBJ2-2, with 12 bases fitting TRBD2. Germline V lookup: CDR1 MRHNA, CDR2 SNTAGT. The CDR3 is 16 residues long. Trimming removed 6 bases from V and 3 bases from J; junction bases left unmatched: 5. In DNA, the CDR3 is TGTGCCAGCAGCAGGACTAGCGGGATGGACACCGGGGAGCTGTTTTTT. Translating gives CASSRTSGMDTGELFF.

This clone appeared a few times. The J gene is TRBJ1-2, the V gene TRBV29-1; 7 positions agree with TRBD1. Germline loops: CDR1 SQVTM, CDR2 ANQGSEA. V was pared by 7 bases and J by 8 bases, with 16 bases of the junction left unmatched. The CDR3 runs to 14 residues. The CDR3 DNA reads TGCAGCGCCTTAACATACGACAGGGCGAGGGGCTACACCTTC. This codes for CSALTYDRARGYTF. Full variable domain (rest looked up from reference TRBV29-1 and TRBJ1-2): SAVISQKPSRDICQRGTSLTIQCQVDSQVTMMFWYRQQPGQSLTLIATANQGSEATYESGFVIDKFPISRPNLTFSTLTVSNMSPEDSSIYLCSALTYDRARGYTFGSGTRLTVV.